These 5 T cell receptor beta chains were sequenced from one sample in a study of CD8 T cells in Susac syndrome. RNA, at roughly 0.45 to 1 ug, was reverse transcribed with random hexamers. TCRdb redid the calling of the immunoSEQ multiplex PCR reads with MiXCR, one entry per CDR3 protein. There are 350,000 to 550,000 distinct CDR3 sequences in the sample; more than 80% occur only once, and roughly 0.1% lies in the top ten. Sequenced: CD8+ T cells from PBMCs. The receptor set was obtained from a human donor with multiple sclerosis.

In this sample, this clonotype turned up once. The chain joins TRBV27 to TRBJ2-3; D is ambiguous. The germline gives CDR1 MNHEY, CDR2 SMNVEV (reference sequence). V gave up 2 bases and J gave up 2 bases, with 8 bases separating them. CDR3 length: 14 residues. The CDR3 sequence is CASSLVSNTDTQYF. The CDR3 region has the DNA TGTGCCAGCAGTTTAGTCTCCAACACAGATACGCAGTATTTT.

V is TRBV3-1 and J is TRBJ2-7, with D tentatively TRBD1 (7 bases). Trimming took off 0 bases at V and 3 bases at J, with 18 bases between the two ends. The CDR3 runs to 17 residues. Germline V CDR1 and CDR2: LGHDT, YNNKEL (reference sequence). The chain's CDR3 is CASSQERGTAQDYEQYF. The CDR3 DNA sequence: TGTGCCAGCAGCCAAGAACGGGGGACAGCGCAGGACTACGAGCAGTACTTC.

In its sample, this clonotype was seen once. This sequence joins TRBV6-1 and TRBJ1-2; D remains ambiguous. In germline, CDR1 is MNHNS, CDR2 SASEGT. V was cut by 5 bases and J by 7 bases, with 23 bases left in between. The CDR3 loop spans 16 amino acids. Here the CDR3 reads CASSPGTLSLPGGYTF. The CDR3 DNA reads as TGTGCCAGCAGTCCTGGAACCCTGTCCCTCCCTGGTGGCTACACCTTC.

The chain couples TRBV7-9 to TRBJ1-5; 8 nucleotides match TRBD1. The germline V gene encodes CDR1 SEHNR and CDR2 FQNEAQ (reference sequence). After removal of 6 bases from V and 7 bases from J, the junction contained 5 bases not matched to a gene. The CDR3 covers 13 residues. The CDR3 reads CASSRTGRQPQHF. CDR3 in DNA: TGTGCCAGCAGTCGGACAGGGCGGCAGCCCCAGCATTTT.

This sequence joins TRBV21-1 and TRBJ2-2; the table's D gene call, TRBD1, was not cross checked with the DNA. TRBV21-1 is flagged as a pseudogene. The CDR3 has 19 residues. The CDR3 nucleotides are TGTGCCAGCAGCAAAGGTGGGACCGCGGGGCCCGAGGGAACCGGGGAGCTGTTTTTT. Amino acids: CASSKGGTAGPEGTGELFF.